Below are 8 T cell receptor beta chains sequenced from a single sample in a study of early T cells in non-severe SARS-CoV-2 infection. TCRdb re-derived calls from the 5' RACE reads in MiXCR, one entry per CDR3 protein. The sample comprises roughly 92,000 distinct CDR3 sequences, approximately 12% of which are singletons, and nearly 4.5% rests with the top ten. This specimen consisted of whole blood, obtained at baseline. The source is an adult who was a healthcare worker with PCR-confirmed SARS-CoV-2 infection or an uninfected control (not recorded which).

This clonotype was counted ten times or more. The genes are TRBV5-1 and TRBJ1-4; no firm D call. Trimming pared 4 bases from V and 5 bases from J, leaving 12 bases between. The germline V gene encodes CDR1 SGHRS and CDR2 YFSETQ. This CDR3 has 14 amino acids. Here the CDR3 DNA reads TGCGCCAGCAGCCCCCCGGGATTAAATGAAAAACTGTTTTTT. Amino acid sequence: CASSPPGLNEKLFF. Full variable domain (remainder filled in from reference TRBV5-1 and TRBJ1-4): KAGVTQTPRYLIKTRGQQVTLSCSPISGHRSVSWYQQTPGQGLQFLFEYFSETQRNKGNFPGRFSGRQFSNSRSEMNVSTLELGDSALYLCASSPPGLNEKLFFGSGTQLSVL.

The rearrangement uses TRBV6-5 and TRBJ2-3; 7 bases match TRBD2. The CDR3 totals 14 residues. Germline CDR1 reads MNHEY; CDR2 reads SVGAGI. With 8 bases clipped from V and 2 bases from J, the junction kept 7 bases outside the gene matches. For the CDR3, the DNA is TGTGCCAGCTCTAGAGCGGGGCCCACAGATACGCAGTATTTT. Protein product: CASSRAGPTDTQYF.

A remark on this clonotype: This CDR3 is missing its conserved last phenylalanine or tryptophan, likely due to a read error. The chain has TRBV6-4 and TRBJ2-1; no reliable D call. The CDR3 is 17 amino acids. Looked up from germline, CDR1 is MRHNA and CDR2 is SNTAGT. Trimming took 0 bases from V and 0 from J, leaving 12 bases between them. This chain's CDR3 is CASSDSPLWDSYNEQFL. CDR3 nucleotide sequence: TGTGCCAGCAGTGACTCTCCCCTCTGGGACTCCTACAATGAGCAGTTCCTC.

J is TRBJ1-1 and V is TRBV6-6; D call uncertain. The V and J ends lost 6 bases and 5 bases respectively, with 13 bases between them. In germline, CDR1 is MNHNY, CDR2 SVGAGI (reference sequence). The CDR3 length is 13 residues. The chain's CDR3 is CASRTRLPTEAFF. The CDR3 bases are TGTGCCAGCAGGACCAGGCTTCCAACTGAAGCTTTCTTT.

The chain is built from TRBV19 and TRBJ2-7, with 13 bases identical to TRBD2. Trimming removed 8 bases from V and 4 bases from J; junction bases left unmatched: 8. CDR1 and CDR2 from the germline V gene are LNHDA and SQIVND (reference sequence). The CDR3 is 15 residues long. The CDR3 sequence: CASSDLGLAGYEQYF. For the CDR3, the DNA is TGTGCCAGTTCTGACTTGGGACTAGCGGGGTACGAGCAGTACTTC.

In its sample, this clonotype was seen many times. This chain connects TRBV27 to TRBJ1-6; unclear D gene. Germline values: CDR1 MNHEY, CDR2 SMNVEV (reference sequence). CDR3 length equals 14 residues. Trimming removed 2 bases at V and 8 bases at J, with 10 bases between. The CDR3 reads CASSLGPAYSPLHF. Written as DNA, the CDR3 is TGTGCCAGCAGTTTAGGGCCGGCCTATTCACCCCTCCACTTT.

The gene calls are TRBV6-1 and TRBJ2-7, with 8 bases that match TRBD1. CDR1 is MNHNS and CDR2 is SASEGT in the germline V gene. The CDR3 sequence is 13 residues long. The ends lost 4 bases at V and 6 bases at J; junction bases unmatched: 5. For the CDR3, the DNA is TGTGCCAGCAGTGTAACAGGGGGACCCGAGCAGTACTTC. Its translation: CASSVTGGPEQYF.

This clonotype came up a few times. The chain joins TRBV7-9 to TRBJ2-1, with 7 bases that match TRBD1. Germline V gene sequence: CDR1 SEHNR, CDR2 FQNEAQ (reference sequence). J lost 2 bases, V lost 2 bases, and 3 bases had no gene match. The CDR3 is 15 residues long. The DNA of the CDR3 is TGTGCCAGCAGCTTAAGACAGGGCACCTACAATGAGCAGTTCTTC. Its translation: CASSLRQGTYNEQFF.